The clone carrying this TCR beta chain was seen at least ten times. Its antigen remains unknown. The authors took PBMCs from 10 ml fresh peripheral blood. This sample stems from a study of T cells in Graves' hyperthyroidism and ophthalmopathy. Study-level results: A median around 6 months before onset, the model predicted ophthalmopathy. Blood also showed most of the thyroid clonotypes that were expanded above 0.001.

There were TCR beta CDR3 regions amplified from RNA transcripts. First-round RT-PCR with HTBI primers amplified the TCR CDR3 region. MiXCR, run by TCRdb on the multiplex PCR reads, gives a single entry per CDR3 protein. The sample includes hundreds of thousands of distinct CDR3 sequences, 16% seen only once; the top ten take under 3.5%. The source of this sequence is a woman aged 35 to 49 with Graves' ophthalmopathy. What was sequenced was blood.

The CDR3 is CASIRGPGQPQHF. The CDR3 nucleotides are TGTGCCAGCATACGGGGGCCGGGGCAGCCCCAGCATTTT. The rearrangement joins TRBV25-1 to TRBJ1-5, with D perhaps matching TRBD1 (6 bases). Germline CDR1 reads MGHDK; CDR2 reads SYGVNS. This CDR3 is 13 amino acids long. Trimming removed 7 bases at V and 7 bases at J, with 14 bases between.